This T cell receptor (beta chain) was recorded in a study of cytomegalovirus exposure and HLA in healthy donors. With V trimmed by 3 bases and J by 1 base, 5 bases remained unmatched. Looked up from germline, CDR1 is LNHDA and CDR2 is SQIVND (reference sequence). This CDR3 contains 15 residues. Healthy bone marrow donors made up the donor group. 60 Vbeta and 13 Jbeta primers were used in PCR. Repertoires were generated with immunoSEQ multiplex PCR, while TCRdb's copy carries only in-frame clones and drops some. The table includes 60,000 to 75,000 clones, about 74% detected once. The receptor comes from a woman aged 55-75 years in good health and CMV-seropositive. The sample comprised PBMCs. This chain links TRBV19 with TRBJ1-1, with 7 bases lining up with TRBD1. CDR3 DNA sequence: TGTGCCAGTAGTATCGGACAGGTAGGGAACACTGAAGCTTTCTTT. Translation: CASSIGQVGNTEAFF. The full variable domain, with the rest looked up from reference TRBV19 and TRBJ1-1, is DGGITQSPKYLFRKEGQNVTLSCEQNLNHDAMYWYRQDPGQGLRLIYYSQIVNDFQKGDIAEGYSVSREKKESFPLTVTSAQKNPTAFYLCASSIGQVGNTEAFFGQGTRLTVV.